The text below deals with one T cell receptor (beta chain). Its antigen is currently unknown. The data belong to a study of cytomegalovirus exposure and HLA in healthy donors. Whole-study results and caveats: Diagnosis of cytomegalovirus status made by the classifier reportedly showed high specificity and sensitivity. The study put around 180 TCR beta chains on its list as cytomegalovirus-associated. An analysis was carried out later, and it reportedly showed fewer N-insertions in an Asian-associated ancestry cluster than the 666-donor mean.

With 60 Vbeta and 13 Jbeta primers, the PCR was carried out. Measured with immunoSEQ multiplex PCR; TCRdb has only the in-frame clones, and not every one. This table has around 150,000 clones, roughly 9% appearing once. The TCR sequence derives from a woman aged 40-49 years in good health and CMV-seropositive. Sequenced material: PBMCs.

The CDR3 loop reads CASSQGQPSASSYNEQFF. The CDR3 DNA is TGTGCCAGCTCACAGGGACAGCCATCCGCGAGCTCCTACAATGAGCAGTTCTTC. The V and J genes are TRBV18 and TRBJ2-1; TRBD1 agrees at 7 bases. V trimming: 4 bases; J trimming: 0 bases; junction bases outside the gene matches: 12. In germline, CDR1 is KGHSH, CDR2 LQKENI. This CDR3 contains 18 residues.